The 6 T cell receptor beta chains below all came from one sample that was sequenced in a study of monozygotic twins with inflammatory bowel disease. TCRdb re-called the 5' RACE reads and catalogs CDR3 proteins one per entry, DNA excluded. The sample spans a few hundred thousand distinct CDR3 sequences; the ten largest clones claim 2.4%. The material sequenced was blood. The receptors here all came from a human donor with ulcerative colitis or Crohn's disease, or a healthy co-twin of an affected twin (not recorded which).

J is TRBJ1-2 and V is TRBV6-5; absent DNA, TCRdb's TRBD1 call cannot be checked. This CDR3 comprises 13 residues. Germline CDR1 MNHEY, CDR2 SVGAGI. CDR3 loop: CATGSKISYGYTF.

The rearrangement joins TRBV11-2 to TRBJ2-7; TCRdb reports TRBD1, a call that lacks DNA to check it against. The CDR3 consists of 12 residues. CDR1 is SGHAT and CDR2 is FQNNGV in the germline V gene. This CDR3 reads CASSTGVCEQYF.

This chain connects TRBV28 to TRBJ2-7; with no DNA, the TCRdb D assignment of TRBD2 cannot be verified. CDR3 size: 13 residues. Germline assignment: CDR1 MDHEN and CDR2 SYDVKM. Here the CDR3 reads CASIASGSHEQYF.

CDR3 residues: CASSQARGPGNTIYF. The chain carries TRBV3-1 and TRBJ1-3; TCRdb returns TRBD1, unconfirmable since there is no DNA. CDR3 size: 15 residues. CDR1 and CDR2 from the germline V gene are LGHDT and YNNKEL (reference sequence).

The rearrangement uses TRBV28 and TRBJ2-1; TCRdb outputs TRBD2, but without DNA this stays unchecked. The CDR3 sequence is 14 residues long. Germline CDR1 MDHEN, CDR2 SYDVKM. The CDR3 region is CASHLAGRTNEQFF.

The gene calls are TRBV7-9 and TRBJ2-3. CDR1 SEHNR and CDR2 FQNEAQ come from the germline V gene (reference sequence). This CDR3 contains 15 residues. CDR3 protein: CASSLVQLRSDTQYF.